This T cell receptor beta chain is drawn from a study of blood T cells in healthy people across ages (dated by TCRdb to the mid-2010s). Looking at the study overall: Template switching captured roughly one uniquely barcoded TCR beta cDNA molecule per two T cells in model experiments. Age-related changes in TCR beta repertoire diversity were measured in the study by deep sequencing normalized with unique cDNA molecular identifiers. Four age groups were formed from the donors: young (average approximately 15 years), middle-aged (just under 40), aged (around 62) and long-lived (approximately 78). To avoid experimental bias, donors of different ages were randomly spread across the sequencing lanes. The study analyzed two additional independent replicas of 1 million unique cDNA reads from the same blood draw for two donors, one aged 18 to 29 and one aged 80 or older.

Library preparation employed 5' RACE. The data were produced on an Illumina HiSeq 2500. A second PCR of roughly 7 to 12 cycles was performed with a sample-barcoded 5' primer and a J-beta primer mix. A unique molecular identifier was introduced onto each TCR beta cDNA molecule by a template-switch 5' adaptor carrying 12 random nucleotides. At least 2.5 million CDR3-containing paired-end reads were obtained from each sample. First-strand cDNA was synthesized from all RNA with the Mint cDNA synthesis kit, primed by a TRBC-specific oligonucleotide. Following uracil-DNA glycosylase treatment, a first 18-cycle PCR with universal primers M1SS and BC2_uni_R was performed on all cDNA. As for how the authors treated the data: Each sample was normalized by randomly selecting 1 million high-quality reads, each carrying a distinct molecular identifier. Instead of being binned into consensus sequences, reads with shared molecular identifiers were discarded. CDR3 identification, clonotype clustering and error correction used MiTCR with a Q25 quality threshold and the strictest error-elimination algorithm. Lower-bound total TCR beta diversity was estimated with a nonparametric unseen species model using Euler transformation. Using fastp at Q25 and MiXCR, TCRdb reprocessed the public reads and kept productive beta chains. Here each entry gathers all rows of one CDR3 protein and keeps the most common genes and DNA. TCRdb's processing, not the authors', yielded these V and J calls. This sample comprises roughly 1,300,000 distinct CDR3 sequences, around 55% of them detected only once. The top ten clonotypes cover roughly 7% of the sample.

Systemically healthy Caucasian individuals from Russia, approximately 39 in total and aged roughly 6 to 95 years, were included as donors. About 10 milliliters of peripheral blood were drawn from each donor into EDTA-treated Vacutainer tubes. Ficoll-Paque density-gradient centrifugation was used to isolate PBMCs, with at least 6.5 million per sample. Total RNA was extracted from PBMCs with Trizol reagent, with at least 6 micrograms obtained per sample. The percentages of naive CD45RAhigh/CD27high T cells were determined by flow cytometry on a PBMC aliquot from every donor. What the work shows at the level of the full study, not this receptor alone: Donor CMV infection status was unknown, potentially confounding age-related changes in expanded clonotypes. Compared with the aged group, the long-lived group had more naive CD4+ T cells, fewer expanded clones and increased TCR diversity, suggesting age selection. Because profiling used bulk unsorted PBMCs, naive and antigen-experienced compartments could not be compared conclusively. A strong correlation was found between observed TCR beta diversity and the percentage of naive T cells measured by flow cytometry. Observed TCR beta diversity per million T cells fell roughly linearly with age, and a significant reduction was already apparent by age around 40. Estimates of total diversity based on one million sequenced T cells were considered lower bounds and underestimates.

The germline V gene (reference sequence) gives CDR1 as SEHNR and CDR2 as FQNEAQ. The trim is 1 base for V and 5 bases for J, with a gap of 7 bases between the germline ends. The CDR3 contains 13 residues, cysteine and phenylalanine counted. Only the CDR3 DNA stays, 39 bases, in frame from base 1. Note on this clonotype: This clone's antigen is unknown. No much larger clonotype is one base removed from it; base qualities were not supplied.

The sequence came from a man between 18 and 35 years old in good health. The sample was blood. The chain is made from TRBV7-9 and TRBJ2-3; no D gene call is confident. The CDR3 region has the sequence CASSLVPVDTQYF. At the DNA level, the sequence is TGTGCCAGCAGCTTAGTTCCAGTAGATACGCAGTATTTT.